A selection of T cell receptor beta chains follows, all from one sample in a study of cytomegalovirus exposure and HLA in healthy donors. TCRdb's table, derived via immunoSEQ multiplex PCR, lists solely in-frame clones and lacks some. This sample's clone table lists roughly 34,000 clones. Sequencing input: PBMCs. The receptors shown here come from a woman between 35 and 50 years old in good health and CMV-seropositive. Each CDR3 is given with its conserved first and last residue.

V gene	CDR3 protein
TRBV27	CASSLISGGANVLTF
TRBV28	CASSLPGTSAEQYF
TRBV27	CASPGETQYF
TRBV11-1	CASSLSTGPLGYTF
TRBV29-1	CSTGGGNQPQHF
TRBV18	CASSPLGLAEENQYF
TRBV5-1	CASSPGGSRGYEQYF
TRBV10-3	CAISQTSGYEQYF
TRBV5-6	CASSLVRDSPHNTEAFF
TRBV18	CASSPRGQNTGAYEQYF
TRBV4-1	CASSQETMGTIHEQYF
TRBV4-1	CASSQDRGRRYEQYF
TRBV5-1	CASSSWTNQETQYF
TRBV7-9	CASSPPRGGNEQFF
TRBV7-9	CASSLQGTAYEQYF
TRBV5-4	CASSVDRAASNTIYF
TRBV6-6	CASSYLIYGYTF
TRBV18	CASSGLDTQYF
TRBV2	CASSESGGEFEAFF
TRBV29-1	CSAIAKMNTEAFF
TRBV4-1	CASSSLQGKGTEAFF
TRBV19	CASSPTGTEVTEAFF
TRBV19	CGSGQGIYGYTF
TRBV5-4	CASSLDGGYGYTF
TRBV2	CASSEPQNRNQPQHF
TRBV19	CASRTGVGNTIYF
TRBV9	CASSVVSGRFPGELFF
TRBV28	CASTTLTGGTEAFF
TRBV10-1	CASSLDRNMNTEAFF
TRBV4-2	CASSAAGNYGYTF
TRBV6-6	CASSYSLPGTDTQYF
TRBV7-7	CASSLAQEETQYF
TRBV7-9	CASSLRGGDRGNEQYF
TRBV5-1	CASTPAGVSYEQYF
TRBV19	CASSIGTANEKLFF
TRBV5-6	CASSLAAGGAGNTEAFF
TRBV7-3	CASSLAGASNEQFF
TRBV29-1	CSSTSGGAETQYF
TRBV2	CASSISPGTVTNYGYTF
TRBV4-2	CASSPGTTGRETQYF
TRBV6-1	CASRDTGTASYEQYF
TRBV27	CASSFGTSGDNEQFF
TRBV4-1	CASSQVGRAVTDTQYF
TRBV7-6	CASSSGRANEQFF
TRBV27	CASSPPGGAHGYTF
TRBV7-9	CASSRRGVVAEAFF
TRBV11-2	CASSLDRGGYTF
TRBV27	CASTPGGGLETQYF
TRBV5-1	CASSFRDPYEQYF
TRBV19	CASTPTSGSYNEQFF
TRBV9	CASSAALRESQFF
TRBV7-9	CASGIDQPQHF
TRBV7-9	CASSFVSSENNEQFF
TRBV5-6	CASSFQGAAGELFF
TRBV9	CASSVGGYDTEAFF
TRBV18	CASSPYAGTLGQENQYF
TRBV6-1	CASSTPQGETQYF